This T cell receptor beta chain was recorded in a study of shared clonotypes between healthy human individuals. Cells designated naive CD8 were CD45RO-negative and were positively selected for CCR7, with terminally differentiated effector memory CD45RA+ cells excluded. Study conclusions and caveats: Investigators collected only blood, and repertoires in tissues likely differ.

As for this clone: Its antigen is unidentified.

The assay was carried out at the deep level. Assay used: immunoSEQ multiplex PCR; TCRdb lists only in-frame clones, some missing. Altogether under 2,000,000 clones are present, about 95% being singletons, with the ten largest covering roughly 1.2%. The TCR sequence derives from a man younger than 35 in good health. Sample: naive CD8+ T cells sorted from blood.

CDR3 coding DNA: TGCGCCAGCAGCCTCGAAGGACCGGGGGGGACCTACGAGCAGTACTTC. This codes for CASSLEGPGGTYEQYF. This chain uses TRBV4-1 with TRBJ2-7, with 8 bases that match TRBD2. This CDR3 has 16 residues. The ends lost 4 bases at V and 2 bases at J; junction bases unmatched: 10. Per germline, CDR1 MGHRA and CDR2 YSYEKL.